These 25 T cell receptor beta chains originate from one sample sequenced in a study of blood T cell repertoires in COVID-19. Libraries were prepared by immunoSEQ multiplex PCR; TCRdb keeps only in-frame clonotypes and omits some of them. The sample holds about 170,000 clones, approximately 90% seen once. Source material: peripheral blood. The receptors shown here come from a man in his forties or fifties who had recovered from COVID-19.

The CDR3: CASSPRTGTGVRTDTQYF. The CDR3 DNA sequence: TGTGCCAGCAGCCCCCGTACCGGGACAGGGGTCAGGACAGATACGCAGTATTTT. This chain connects TRBV5-6 to TRBJ2-3; 10 nucleotides align to TRBD1. The CDR3 runs to 18 residues. Unmatched junction bases numbered 14, after V lost 4 bases and J lost 3 bases. CDR1 and CDR2 from the germline V gene are SGHDT and YYEEEE. The variable domain in full, with the rest retrieved from reference TRBV5-6 and TRBJ2-3, is DAGVTQSPTHLIKTRGQQVTLRCSPKSGHDTVSWYQQALGQGPQFIFQYYEEEERQRGNFPDRFSGHQFPNYSSELNVNALLLGDSALYLCASSPRTGTGVRTDTQYFGPGTRLTVL.

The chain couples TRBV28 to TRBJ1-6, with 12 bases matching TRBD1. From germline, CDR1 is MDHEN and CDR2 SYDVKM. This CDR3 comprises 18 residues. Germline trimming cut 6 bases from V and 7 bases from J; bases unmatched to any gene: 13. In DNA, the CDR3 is TGTGCCAGCAGAGTAGGGACAGGGGGCGTGAGAGGGAATTCACCCCTCCACTTT. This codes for CASRVGTGGVRGNSPLHF.

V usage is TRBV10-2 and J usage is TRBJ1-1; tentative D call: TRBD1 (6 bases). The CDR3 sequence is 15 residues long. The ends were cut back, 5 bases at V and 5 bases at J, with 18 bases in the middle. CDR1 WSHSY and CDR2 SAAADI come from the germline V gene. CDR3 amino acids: CASSSGGGGRTEAFF. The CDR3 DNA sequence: TGCGCCAGCAGTTCGGGCGGTGGGGGCAGGACTGAAGCTTTCTTT.

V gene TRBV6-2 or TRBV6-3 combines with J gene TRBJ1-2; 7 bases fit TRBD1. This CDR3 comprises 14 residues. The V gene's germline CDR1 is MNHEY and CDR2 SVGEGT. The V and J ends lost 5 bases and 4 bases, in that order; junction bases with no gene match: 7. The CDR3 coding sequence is TGTGCCAGCAGTACAACAGGGGTTACCTATGGCTACACCTTC. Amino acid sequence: CASSTTGVTYGYTF.

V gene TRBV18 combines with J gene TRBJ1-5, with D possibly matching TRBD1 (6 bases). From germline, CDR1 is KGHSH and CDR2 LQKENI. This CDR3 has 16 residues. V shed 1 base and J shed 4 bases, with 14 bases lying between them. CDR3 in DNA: TGTGCCAGCTCACCACATCCCCCAAGGGGGAATCAGCCCCAGCATTTT. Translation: CASSPHPPRGNQPQHF.

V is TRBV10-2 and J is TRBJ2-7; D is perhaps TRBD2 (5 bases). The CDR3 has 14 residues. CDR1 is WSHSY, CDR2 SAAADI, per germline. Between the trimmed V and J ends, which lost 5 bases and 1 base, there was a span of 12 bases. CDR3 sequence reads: CASSSRGGSYEQYF. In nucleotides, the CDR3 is TGCGCCAGCAGTTCTCGCGGCGGGTCCTACGAGCAGTACTTC.

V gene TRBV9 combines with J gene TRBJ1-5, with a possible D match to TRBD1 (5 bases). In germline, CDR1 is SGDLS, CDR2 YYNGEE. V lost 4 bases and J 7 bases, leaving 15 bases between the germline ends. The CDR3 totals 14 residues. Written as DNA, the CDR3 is TGTGCCAGCAGCCCAAGCGGGGCGGTCCAGCCCCAGCATTTT. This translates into CASSPSGAVQPQHF.

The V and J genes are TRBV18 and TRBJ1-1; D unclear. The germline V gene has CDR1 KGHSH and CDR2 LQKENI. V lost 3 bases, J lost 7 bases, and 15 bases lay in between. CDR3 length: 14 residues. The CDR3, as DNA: TGTGCCAGCTCACCTGAGGCGGGAAACCTTGAAGCTTTCTTT. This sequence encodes CASSPEAGNLEAFF. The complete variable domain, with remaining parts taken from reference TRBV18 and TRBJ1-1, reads NAGVMQNPRHLVRRRGQEARLRCSPMKGHSHVYWYRQLPEEGLKFMVYLQKENIIDESGMPKERFSAEFPKEGPSILRIQQVVRGDSAAYFCASSPEAGNLEAFFGQGTRLTVV.

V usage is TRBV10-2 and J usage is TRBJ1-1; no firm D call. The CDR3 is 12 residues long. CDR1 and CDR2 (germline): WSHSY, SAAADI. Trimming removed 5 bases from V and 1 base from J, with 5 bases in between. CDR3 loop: CASSPTNTEAFF. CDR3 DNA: TGCGCCAGCAGTCCTACGAACACTGAAGCTTTCTTT.

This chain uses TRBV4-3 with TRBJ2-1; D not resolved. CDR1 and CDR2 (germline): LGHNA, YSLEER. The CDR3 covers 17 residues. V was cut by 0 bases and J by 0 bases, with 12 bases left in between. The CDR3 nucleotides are TGCGCCAGCAGCCAAGATTATAGCAGCAACTCCTACAATGAGCAGTTCTTC. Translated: CASSQDYSSNSYNEQFF.

The CDR3 protein is CASSSVGQGARGYTF. For the CDR3, the DNA is TGCGCCAGCAGCTCGGTAGGACAGGGGGCGAGAGGCTACACCTTC. The chain combines TRBV5-1 with TRBJ1-2; the match to TRBD1 covers 11 bases. The CDR3 is made up of 15 amino acids. V shed 3 bases, J shed 8 bases, and the junction held 9 bases outside the gene matches. Germline loops: CDR1 SGHRS, CDR2 YFSETQ.

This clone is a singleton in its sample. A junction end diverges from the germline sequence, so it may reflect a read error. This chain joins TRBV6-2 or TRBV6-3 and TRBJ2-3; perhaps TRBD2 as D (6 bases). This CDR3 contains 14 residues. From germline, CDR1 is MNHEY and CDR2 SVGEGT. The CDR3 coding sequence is TGTGCCGGCAGTTACGCTAGCGTGGCAGATACGCAGTATTTT. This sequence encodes CAGSYASVADTQYF.

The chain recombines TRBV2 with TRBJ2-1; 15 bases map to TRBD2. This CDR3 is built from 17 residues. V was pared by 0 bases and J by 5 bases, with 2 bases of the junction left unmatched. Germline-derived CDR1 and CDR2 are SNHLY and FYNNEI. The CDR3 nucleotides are TGTGCCAGCAGTGAAGCGTGGACTAGCGGGGGGGACAATGAGCAGTTCTTC. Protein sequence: CASSEAWTSGGDNEQFF.

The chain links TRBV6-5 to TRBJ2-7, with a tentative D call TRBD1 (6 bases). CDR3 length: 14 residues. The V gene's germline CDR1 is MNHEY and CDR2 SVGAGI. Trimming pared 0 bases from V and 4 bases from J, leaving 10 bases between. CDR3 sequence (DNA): TGTGCCAGCAGTTACTCCCGGGACACATACGAGCAGTACTTC. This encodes CASSYSRDTYEQYF.

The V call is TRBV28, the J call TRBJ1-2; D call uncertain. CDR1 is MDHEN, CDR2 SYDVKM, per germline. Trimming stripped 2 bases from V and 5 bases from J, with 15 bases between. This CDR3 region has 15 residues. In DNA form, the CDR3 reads TGTGCCAGCAGTTTAAACCCAGGCCTGCGATATGGCTACACCTTC. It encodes CASSLNPGLRYGYTF.

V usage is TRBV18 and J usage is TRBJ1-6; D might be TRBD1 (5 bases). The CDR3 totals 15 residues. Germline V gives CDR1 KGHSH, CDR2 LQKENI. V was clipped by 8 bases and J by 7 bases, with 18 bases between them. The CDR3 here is CASRSGVHPNSPLHF. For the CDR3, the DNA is TGTGCCAGCCGCTCGGGGGTGCATCCAAATTCACCCCTCCACTTT. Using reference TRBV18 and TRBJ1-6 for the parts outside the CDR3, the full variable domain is NAGVMQNPRHLVRRRGQEARLRCSPMKGHSHVYWYRQLPEEGLKFMVYLQKENIIDESGMPKERFSAEFPKEGPSILRIQQVVRGDSAAYFCASRSGVHPNSPLHFGNGTRLTVT.

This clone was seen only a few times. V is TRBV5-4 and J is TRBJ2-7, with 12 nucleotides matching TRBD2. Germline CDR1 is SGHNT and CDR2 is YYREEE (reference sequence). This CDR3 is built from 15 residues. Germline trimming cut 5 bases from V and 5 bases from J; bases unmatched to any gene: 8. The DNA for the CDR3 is TGTGCCAGCAGTCGACTTGGACTAGCGGGAAACGAGCAGTACTTC. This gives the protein CASSRLGLAGNEQYF.

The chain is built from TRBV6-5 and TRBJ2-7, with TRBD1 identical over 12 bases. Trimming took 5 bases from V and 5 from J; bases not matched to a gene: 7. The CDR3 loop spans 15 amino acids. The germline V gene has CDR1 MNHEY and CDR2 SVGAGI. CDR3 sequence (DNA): TGTGCCAGCAGTCGACCGGGACAGGGGGCCAACGAGCAGTACTTC. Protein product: CASSRPGQGANEQYF.

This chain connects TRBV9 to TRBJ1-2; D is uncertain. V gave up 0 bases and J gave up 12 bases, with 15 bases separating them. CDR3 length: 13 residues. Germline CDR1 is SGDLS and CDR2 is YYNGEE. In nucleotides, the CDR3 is TGTGCCAGCAGCGTAGGGTCCCAGGCTGTTCACACCTTC. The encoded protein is CASSVGSQAVHTF. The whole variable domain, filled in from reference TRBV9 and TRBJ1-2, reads DSGVTQTPKHLITATGQRVTLRCSPRSGDLSVYWYQQSLDQGLQFLIQYYNGEERAKGNILERFSAQQFPDLHSELNLSSLELGDSALYFCASSVGSQAVHTFGSGTRLTVV.

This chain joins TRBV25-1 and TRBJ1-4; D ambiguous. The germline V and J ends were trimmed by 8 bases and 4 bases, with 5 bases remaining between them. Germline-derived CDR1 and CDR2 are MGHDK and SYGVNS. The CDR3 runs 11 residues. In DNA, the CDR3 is TGTGCCAGCCGGTTTAATGAAAAACTGTTTTTT. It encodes CASRFNEKLFF.

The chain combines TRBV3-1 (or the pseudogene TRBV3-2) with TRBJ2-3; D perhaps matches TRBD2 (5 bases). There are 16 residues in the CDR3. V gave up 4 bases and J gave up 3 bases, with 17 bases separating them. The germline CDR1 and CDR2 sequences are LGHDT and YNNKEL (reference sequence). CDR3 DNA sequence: TGTGCCAGCAGCCCCCAGGCGCGGCGGAGGACAGATACGCAGTATTTT. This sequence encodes CASSPQARRRTDTQYF.

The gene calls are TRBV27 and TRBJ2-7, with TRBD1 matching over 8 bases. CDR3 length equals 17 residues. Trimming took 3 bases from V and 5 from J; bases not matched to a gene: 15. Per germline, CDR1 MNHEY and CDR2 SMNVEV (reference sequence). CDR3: CASSLRGRTGNPHEQYF. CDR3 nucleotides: TGTGCCAGCAGTTTGAGGGGGCGGACAGGGAACCCACACGAGCAGTACTTC.

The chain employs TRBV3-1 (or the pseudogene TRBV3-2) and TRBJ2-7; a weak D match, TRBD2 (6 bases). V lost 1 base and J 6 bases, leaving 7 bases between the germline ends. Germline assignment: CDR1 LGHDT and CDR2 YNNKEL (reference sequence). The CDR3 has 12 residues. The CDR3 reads CASSQVGGEQYF. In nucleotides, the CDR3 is TGTGCCAGCAGCCAAGTGGGGGGCGAGCAGTACTTC.

CDR3 bases: TGTGCCAGCAGCTTCGATCGGGGGGGGATAGCCAAAAACATTCAGTACTTC. This encodes CASSFDRGGIAKNIQYF. The chain couples TRBV5-4 to TRBJ2-4; 8 nucleotides match TRBD2. Per germline, CDR1 SGHNT and CDR2 YYREEE (reference sequence). V lost 2 bases to trimming and J lost 0 bases; unmatched junction nucleotides: 7. CDR3 length equals 17 residues.

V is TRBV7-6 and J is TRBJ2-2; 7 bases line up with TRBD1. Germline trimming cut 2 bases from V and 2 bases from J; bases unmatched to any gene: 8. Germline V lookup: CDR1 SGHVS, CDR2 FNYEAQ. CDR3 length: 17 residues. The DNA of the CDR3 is TGTGCCAGCAGCTTATTTACAGGGGCGAGTAACACCGGGGAGCTGTTTTTT. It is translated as CASSLFTGASNTGELFF.